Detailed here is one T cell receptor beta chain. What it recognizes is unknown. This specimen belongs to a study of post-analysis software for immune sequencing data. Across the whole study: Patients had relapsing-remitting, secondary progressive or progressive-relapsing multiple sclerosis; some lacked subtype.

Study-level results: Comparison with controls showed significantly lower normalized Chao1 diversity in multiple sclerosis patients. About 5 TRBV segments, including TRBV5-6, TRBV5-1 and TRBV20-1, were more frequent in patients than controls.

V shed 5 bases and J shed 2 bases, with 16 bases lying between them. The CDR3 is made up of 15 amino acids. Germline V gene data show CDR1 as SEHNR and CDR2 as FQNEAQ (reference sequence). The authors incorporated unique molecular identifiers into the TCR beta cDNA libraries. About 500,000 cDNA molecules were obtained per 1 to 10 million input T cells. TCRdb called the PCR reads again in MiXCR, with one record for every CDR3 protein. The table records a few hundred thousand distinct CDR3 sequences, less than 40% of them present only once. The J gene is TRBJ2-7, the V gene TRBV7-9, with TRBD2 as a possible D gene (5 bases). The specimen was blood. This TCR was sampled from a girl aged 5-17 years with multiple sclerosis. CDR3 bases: TGTGCCAGCAGCGCAACTAGTGTTTCCCCCTACGAGCAGTACTTC. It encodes CASSATSVSPYEQYF.